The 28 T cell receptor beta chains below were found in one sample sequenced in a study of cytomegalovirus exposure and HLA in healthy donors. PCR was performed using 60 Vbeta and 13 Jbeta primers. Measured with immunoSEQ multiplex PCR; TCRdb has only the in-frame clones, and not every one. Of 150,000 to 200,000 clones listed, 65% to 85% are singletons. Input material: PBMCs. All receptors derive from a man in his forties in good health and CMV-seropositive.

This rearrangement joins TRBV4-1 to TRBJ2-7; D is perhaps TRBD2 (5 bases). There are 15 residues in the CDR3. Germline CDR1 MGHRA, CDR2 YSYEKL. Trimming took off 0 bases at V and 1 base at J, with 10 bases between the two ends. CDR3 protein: CASSQEFRESYEQYF. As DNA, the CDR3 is TGCGCCAGCAGCCAAGAATTCCGGGAATCCTACGAGCAGTACTTC.

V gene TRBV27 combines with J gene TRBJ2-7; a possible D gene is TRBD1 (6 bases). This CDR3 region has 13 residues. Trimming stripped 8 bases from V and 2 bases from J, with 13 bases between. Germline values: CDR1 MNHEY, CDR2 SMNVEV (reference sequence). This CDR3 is CASAARTAYEQYF. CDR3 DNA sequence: TGTGCCAGCGCTGCCCGGACAGCCTACGAGCAGTACTTC.

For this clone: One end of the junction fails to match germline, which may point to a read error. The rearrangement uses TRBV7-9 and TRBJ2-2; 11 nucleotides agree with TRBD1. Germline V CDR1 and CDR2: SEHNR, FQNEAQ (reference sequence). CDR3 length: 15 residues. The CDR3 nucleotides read TGTTCCAGCACCGGGGACAGGGGGGCGACCGGGGAGCTGTTTTTT. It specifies CSSTGDRGATGELFF.

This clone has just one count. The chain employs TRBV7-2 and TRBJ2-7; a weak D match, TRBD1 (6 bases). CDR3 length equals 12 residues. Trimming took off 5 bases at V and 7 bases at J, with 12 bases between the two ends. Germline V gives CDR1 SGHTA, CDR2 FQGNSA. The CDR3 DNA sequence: TGTGCCAGCAGCCCCCGGGACACTGAGCAGTACTTC. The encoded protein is CASSPRDTEQYF.

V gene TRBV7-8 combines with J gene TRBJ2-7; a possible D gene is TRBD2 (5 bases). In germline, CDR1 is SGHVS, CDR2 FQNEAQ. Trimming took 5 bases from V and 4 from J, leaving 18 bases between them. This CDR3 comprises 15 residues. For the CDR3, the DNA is TGTGCCAGCAGCCCCCGGACTGTTATGCAGTACGAGCAGTACTTC. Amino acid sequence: CASSPRTVMQYEQYF. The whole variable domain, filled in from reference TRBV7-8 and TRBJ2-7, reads GAGVSQSPRYKVAKRGQDVALRCDPISGHVSLFWYQQALGQGPEFLTYFQNEAQLDKSGLPSDRFFAERPEGSVSTLKIQRTQQEDSAVYLCASSPRTVMQYEQYFGPGTRLTVT.

Here the CDR3 DNA reads TGTGCCAGCAGCCCGGGACTCGCAGCCGAGCAGTACTTC. It codes for CASSPGLAAEQYF. The rearrangement links TRBV7-2 to TRBJ2-7; TRBD2 might be the D (6 bases). CDR1 and CDR2 (germline): SGHTA, FQGNSA. The CDR3 sequence is 13 residues long. Deletions cut 5 bases from V and 6 bases from J, with 14 bases between.

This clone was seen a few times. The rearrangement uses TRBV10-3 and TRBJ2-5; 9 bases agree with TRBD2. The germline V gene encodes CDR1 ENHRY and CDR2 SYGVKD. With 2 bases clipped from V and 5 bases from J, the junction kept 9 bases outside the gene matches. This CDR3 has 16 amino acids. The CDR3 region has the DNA TGTGCCATCAGTGAGCACGGCGGGGGGGCCCCTGAGACCCAGTACTTC. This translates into CAISEHGGGAPETQYF.

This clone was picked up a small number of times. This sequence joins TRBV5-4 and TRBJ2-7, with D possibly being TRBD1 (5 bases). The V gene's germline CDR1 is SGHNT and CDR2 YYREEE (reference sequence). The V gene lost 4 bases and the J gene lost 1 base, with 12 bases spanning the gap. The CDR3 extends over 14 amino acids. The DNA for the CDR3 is TGTGCCAGCAGCGTGAAGGGGTTGTCCTACGAGCAGTACTTC. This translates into CASSVKGLSYEQYF.

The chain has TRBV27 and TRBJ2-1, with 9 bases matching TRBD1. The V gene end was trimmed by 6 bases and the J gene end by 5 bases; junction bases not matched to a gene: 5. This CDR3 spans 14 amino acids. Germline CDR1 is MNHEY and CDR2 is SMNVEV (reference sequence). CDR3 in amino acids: CASRSGTGNNEQFF. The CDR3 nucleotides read TGTGCCAGCAGATCCGGGACAGGGAACAATGAGCAGTTCTTC.

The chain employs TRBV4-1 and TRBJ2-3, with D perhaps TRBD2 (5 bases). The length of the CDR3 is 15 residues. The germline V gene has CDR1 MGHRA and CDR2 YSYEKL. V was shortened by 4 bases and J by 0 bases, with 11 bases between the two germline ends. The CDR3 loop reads CASSLASASTDTQYF. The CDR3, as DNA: TGCGCCAGCAGCCTAGCGAGTGCTAGCACAGATACGCAGTATTTT.

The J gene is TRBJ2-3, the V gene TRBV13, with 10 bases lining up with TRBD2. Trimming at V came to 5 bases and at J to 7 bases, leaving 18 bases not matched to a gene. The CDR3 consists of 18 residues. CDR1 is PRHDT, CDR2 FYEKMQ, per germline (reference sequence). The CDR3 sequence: CASSTILAGGRPANTQYF. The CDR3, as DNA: TGTGCCAGCAGCACCATATTAGCGGGGGGTCGTCCAGCAAATACGCAGTATTTT.

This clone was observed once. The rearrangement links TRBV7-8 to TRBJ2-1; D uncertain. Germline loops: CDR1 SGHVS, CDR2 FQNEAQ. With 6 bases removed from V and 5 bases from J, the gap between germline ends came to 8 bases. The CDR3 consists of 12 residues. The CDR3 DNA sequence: TGTGCCAGCAGTCCAGTACACAATGAGCAGTTCTTC. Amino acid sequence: CASSPVHNEQFF.

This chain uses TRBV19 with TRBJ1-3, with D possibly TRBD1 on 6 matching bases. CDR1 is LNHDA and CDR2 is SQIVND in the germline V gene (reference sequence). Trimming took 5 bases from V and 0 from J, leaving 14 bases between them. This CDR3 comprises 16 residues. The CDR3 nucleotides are TGTGCCAGTAGTGTACAGGGACCGAGCTCTGGAAACACCATATATTTT. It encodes CASSVQGPSSGNTIYF.

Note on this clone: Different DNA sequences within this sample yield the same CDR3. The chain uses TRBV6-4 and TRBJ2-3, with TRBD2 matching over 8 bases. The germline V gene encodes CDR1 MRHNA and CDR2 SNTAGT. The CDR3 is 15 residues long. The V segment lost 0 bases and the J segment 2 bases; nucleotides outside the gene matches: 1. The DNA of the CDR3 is TGTGCCAGCAGTGACTCCGGGGGGGCCACAGATACGCAGTATTTT. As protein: CASSDSGGATDTQYF.

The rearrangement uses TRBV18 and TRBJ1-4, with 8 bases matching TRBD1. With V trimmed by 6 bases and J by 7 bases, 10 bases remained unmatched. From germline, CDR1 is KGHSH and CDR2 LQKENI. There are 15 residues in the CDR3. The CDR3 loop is CASSPYRGEAEKLFF. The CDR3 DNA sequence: TGTGCCAGCTCTCCCTACAGGGGGGAGGCTGAAAAACTGTTTTTT.

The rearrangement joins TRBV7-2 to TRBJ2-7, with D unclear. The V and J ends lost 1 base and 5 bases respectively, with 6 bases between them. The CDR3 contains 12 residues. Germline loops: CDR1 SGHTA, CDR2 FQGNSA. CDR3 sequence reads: CASSLGADEQYF. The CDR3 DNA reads TGTGCCAGCAGCTTAGGAGCCGACGAGCAGTACTTC.

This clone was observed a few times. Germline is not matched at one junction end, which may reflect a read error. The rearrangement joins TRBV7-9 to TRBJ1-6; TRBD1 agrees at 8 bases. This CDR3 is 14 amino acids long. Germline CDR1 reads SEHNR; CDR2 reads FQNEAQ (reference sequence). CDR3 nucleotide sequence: TGTGCCAGCAGCTATACAGGGGGTAATCCACCCCTCCACTTT. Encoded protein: CASSYTGGNPPLHF.

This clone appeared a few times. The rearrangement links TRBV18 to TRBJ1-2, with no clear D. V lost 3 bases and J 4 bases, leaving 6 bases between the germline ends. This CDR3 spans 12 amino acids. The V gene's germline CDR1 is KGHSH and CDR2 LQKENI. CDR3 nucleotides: TGTGCCAGCTCACCGGGCAGCTATGGCTACACCTTC. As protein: CASSPGSYGYTF.

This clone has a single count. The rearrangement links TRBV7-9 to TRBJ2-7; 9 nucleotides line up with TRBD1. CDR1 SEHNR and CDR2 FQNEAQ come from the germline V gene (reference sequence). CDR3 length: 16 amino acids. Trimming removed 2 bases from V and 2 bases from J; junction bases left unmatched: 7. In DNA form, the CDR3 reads TGTGCCAGCAGCTTAACCGGGACAGGGTGGGCCTACGAGCAGTACTTC. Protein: CASSLTGTGWAYEQYF.

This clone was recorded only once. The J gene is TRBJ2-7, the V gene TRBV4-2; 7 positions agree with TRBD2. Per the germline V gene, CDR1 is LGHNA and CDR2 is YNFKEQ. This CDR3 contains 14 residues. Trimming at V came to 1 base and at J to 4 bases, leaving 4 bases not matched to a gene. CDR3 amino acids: CASSQGAGEYEQYF. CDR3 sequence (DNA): TGTGCCAGCAGCCAAGGGGCGGGGGAGTACGAGCAGTACTTC.

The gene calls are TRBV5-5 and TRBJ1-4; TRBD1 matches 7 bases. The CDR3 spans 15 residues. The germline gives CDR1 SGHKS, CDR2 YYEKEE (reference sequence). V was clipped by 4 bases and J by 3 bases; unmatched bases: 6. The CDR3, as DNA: TGTGCCAGCAGCCTACAGGGACAGCCTAATGAAAAACTGTTTTTT. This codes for CASSLQGQPNEKLFF. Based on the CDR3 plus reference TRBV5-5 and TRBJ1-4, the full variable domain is DAGVTQSPTHLIKTRGQQVTLRCSPISGHKSVSWYQQVLGQGPQFIFQYYEKEERGRGNFPDRFSARQFPNYSSELNVNALLLGDSALYLCASSLQGQPNEKLFFGSGTQLSVL.

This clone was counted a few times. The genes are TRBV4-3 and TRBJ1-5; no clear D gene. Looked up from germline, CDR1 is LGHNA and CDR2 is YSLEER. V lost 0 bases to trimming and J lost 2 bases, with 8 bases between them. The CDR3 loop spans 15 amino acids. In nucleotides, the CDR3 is TGCGCCAGCAGCCAAGAGGCCCAGGGCAATCAGCCCCAGCATTTT. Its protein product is CASSQEAQGNQPQHF.

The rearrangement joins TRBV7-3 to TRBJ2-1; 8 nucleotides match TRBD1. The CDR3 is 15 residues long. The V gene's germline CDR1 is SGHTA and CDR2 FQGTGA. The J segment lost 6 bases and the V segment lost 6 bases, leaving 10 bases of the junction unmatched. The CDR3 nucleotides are TGTGCCAGCAGTAGACAGGGGAAGGTAGGCAATGAGCAGTTCTTC. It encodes CASSRQGKVGNEQFF.

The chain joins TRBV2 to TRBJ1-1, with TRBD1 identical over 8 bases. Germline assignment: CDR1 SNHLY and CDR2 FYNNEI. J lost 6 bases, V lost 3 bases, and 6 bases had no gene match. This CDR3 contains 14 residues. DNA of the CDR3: TGTGCCAGCAGTGACCCAGGGGGCACGGCTGAAGCTTTCTTT. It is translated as CASSDPGGTAEAFF. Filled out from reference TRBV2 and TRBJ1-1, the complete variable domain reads EPEVTQTPSHQVTQMGQEVILRCVPISNHLYFYWYRQILGQKVEFLVSFYNNEISEKSEIFDDQFSVERPDGSNFTLKIRSTKLEDSAMYFCASSDPGGTAEAFFGQGTRLTVV.

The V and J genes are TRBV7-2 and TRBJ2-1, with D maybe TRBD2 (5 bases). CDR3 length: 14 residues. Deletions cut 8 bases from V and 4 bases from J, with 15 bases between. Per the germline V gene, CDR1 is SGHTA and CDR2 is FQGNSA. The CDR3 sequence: CASGGGGVYNEQFF. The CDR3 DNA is TGTGCCAGCGGAGGTGGCGGTGTATACAATGAGCAGTTCTTC.

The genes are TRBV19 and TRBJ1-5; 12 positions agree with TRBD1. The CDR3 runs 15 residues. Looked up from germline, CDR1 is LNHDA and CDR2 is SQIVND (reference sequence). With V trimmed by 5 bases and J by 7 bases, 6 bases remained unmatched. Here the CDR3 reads CASSPGTGGAQPQHF. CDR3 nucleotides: TGTGCCAGTAGTCCTGGGACAGGGGGCGCCCAGCCCCAGCATTTT.

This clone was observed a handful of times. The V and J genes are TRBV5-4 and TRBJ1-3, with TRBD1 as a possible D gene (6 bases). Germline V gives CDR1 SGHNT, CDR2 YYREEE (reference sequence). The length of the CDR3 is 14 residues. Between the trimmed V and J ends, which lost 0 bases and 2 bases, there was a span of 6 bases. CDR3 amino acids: CASSLDRAGNTIYF. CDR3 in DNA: TGTGCCAGCAGCTTGGACAGGGCTGGAAACACCATATATTTT.

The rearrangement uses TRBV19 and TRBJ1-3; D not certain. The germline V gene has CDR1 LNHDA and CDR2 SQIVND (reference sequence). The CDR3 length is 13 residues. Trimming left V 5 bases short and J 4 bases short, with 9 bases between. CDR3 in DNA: TGTGCCAGTAGTCCCTTATCCGGAAACACCATATATTTT. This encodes CASSPLSGNTIYF.